The 28 T cell receptor beta chains presented below share a single source sample, sequenced in a study of blood T cells in healthy people across ages. Together with a sample-barcoded 5' primer, a J-beta primer mix was included in a second PCR lasting about 6 to 11 cycles. TCRdb itself ran the 5' RACE reads through MiXCR, one entry per CDR3 protein. The sample consists of roughly 680,000 distinct CDR3 sequences, around half of them appearing once. Sequencing was performed on blood. These receptors all stem from a woman in her fifties or sixties in good health.

This clonotype was observed a handful of times. The V and J genes are TRBV28 and TRBJ2-1; D possibly corresponds to TRBD1 (5 bases). Germline loops: CDR1 MDHEN, CDR2 SYDVKM. Trimming took 0 bases from V and 15 from J, leaving 12 bases between them. CDR3 length: 12 amino acids. The CDR3 reads CASSLWGQLLFF. CDR3 coding DNA: TGTGCCAGCAGTTTATGGGGGCAGCTTCTGTTCTTC.

J is TRBJ2-2 and V is TRBV27, with D hard to call. Germline-derived CDR1 and CDR2 are MNHEY and SMNVEV (reference sequence). V lost 3 bases to trimming and J lost 0 bases, with 8 bases between them. The CDR3 is 15 residues long. CDR3 nucleotides: TGTGCCAGCAGTTTTCTTTCTGCGAACACCGGGGAGCTGTTTTTT. It specifies CASSFLSANTGELFF.

The gene calls are TRBV29-1 and TRBJ2-6; D not resolved. This CDR3 is 11 amino acids long. The V gene lost 6 bases and the J gene lost 7 bases, with 7 bases spanning the gap. Looked up from germline, CDR1 is SQVTM and CDR2 is ANQGSEA. CDR3 amino acids: CSVWEANVLTF. The CDR3 DNA is TGCAGCGTGTGGGAAGCCAACGTCCTGACTTTC.

The V gene is TRBV9, the J gene TRBJ2-1; D is undetermined. Germline CDR1 is SGDLS and CDR2 is YYNGEE. The ends were cut back, 0 bases at V and 7 bases at J, with 11 bases in the middle. The CDR3 totals 14 residues. The CDR3 region is CASSVVYYNNEQFF. As DNA, the CDR3 is TGTGCCAGCAGCGTAGTTTACTATAATAATGAGCAGTTCTTC.

The chain employs TRBV11-1 and TRBJ2-1, with D possibly being TRBD2 (6 bases). The CDR3 has 15 amino acids. V gave up 7 bases and J gave up 6 bases, with 19 bases separating them. The V gene's germline CDR1 is SGHAT and CDR2 FQDESV (reference sequence). CDR3 in DNA: TGTGCCAGCACTCGCGGGGCGGGATGGGGCAATGAGCAGTTCTTC. Translation gives CASTRGAGWGNEQFF.

This clonotype was counted once. The J gene is TRBJ2-1, the V gene TRBV16, with D hard to call. Germline V lookup: CDR1 KGHSY, CDR2 FQNENV. Trimming pared 4 bases from V and 9 bases from J, leaving 10 bases between. The CDR3 is made up of 12 amino acids. CDR3 region: CASSLLSVEQFF. The CDR3 nucleotides read TGTGCCAGCAGCCTCCTTTCCGTTGAGCAGTTCTTC.

This sequence joins TRBV27 and TRBJ2-1; the D is unclear. With 6 bases removed from V and 2 bases from J, the gap between germline ends came to 8 bases. The CDR3 consists of 13 residues. Germline V gene sequence: CDR1 MNHEY, CDR2 SMNVEV (reference sequence). CDR3 loop: CASSRKPYNEQFF. CDR3 bases: TGTGCCAGCAGCCGAAAGCCCTACAATGAGCAGTTCTTC.

The V and J genes are TRBV7-8 and TRBJ2-3; 7 bases are shared with TRBD2. Germline V gene sequence: CDR1 SGHVS, CDR2 FQNEAQ. This CDR3 comprises 17 residues. V trimming: 5 bases; J trimming: 2 bases; junction bases outside the gene matches: 13. The CDR3 DNA sequence: TGTGCCAGCAGCGTTCCTAGCGGAGGGCCTTTCACAGATACGCAGTATTTT. Translating it yields CASSVPSGGPFTDTQYF.

The V call is TRBV20-1, the J call TRBJ2-1, with D perhaps TRBD2 (6 bases). Trimming took off 6 bases at V and 0 bases at J, with 12 bases between the two ends. Germline CDR1 DFQATT, CDR2 SNEGSKA (reference sequence). This CDR3 spans 14 amino acids. The CDR3 DNA is TGCAGTGCCATCCGGGGGAGCTCCTACAATGAGCAGTTCTTC. Protein product: CSAIRGSSYNEQFF.

This clonotype showed up just a few times. CDR3 residues: CASSGGGPPQHF. CDR3 in DNA: TGTGCCAGCAGCGGCGGGGGGCCGCCCCAGCATTTT. The chain couples TRBV9 to TRBJ1-5; D might be TRBD1 (6 bases). The germline gives CDR1 SGDLS, CDR2 YYNGEE. Between the trimmed V and J ends, which lost 3 bases and 9 bases, there was a span of 10 bases. The length of the CDR3 is 12 residues.

The gene calls are TRBV30 and TRBJ2-3; 10 bases agree with TRBD2. The V gene end was trimmed by 0 bases and the J gene end by 4 bases; junction bases not matched to a gene: 7. CDR1 GTSNPN and CDR2 SVGIG come from the germline V gene (reference sequence). The CDR3 loop spans 16 amino acids. The CDR3 nucleotides are TGTGCCTGGAGTGTACGGGCTAGCGGGGGTCCAGATACGCAGTATTTT. Residues: CAWSVRASGGPDTQYF.

This clonotype was found many times. This sequence joins TRBV20-1 and TRBJ2-5, with TRBD1 identical over 7 bases. The junction had 9 bases not matched to a gene; V was cut back by 3 bases and J by 5 bases. In germline, CDR1 is DFQATT, CDR2 SNEGSKA (reference sequence). CDR3 length equals 14 residues. CDR3 region: CSARDRTIRETQYF. The CDR3 bases are TGCAGTGCTAGGGACAGGACGATAAGGGAGACCCAGTACTTC.

This chain links TRBV3-1 with TRBJ2-5; 10 bases align to TRBD2. The CDR3 length is 15 residues. Losses at the gene ends were 8 bases for V and 3 bases for J; bases not matched to a gene: 9. Looked up from germline, CDR1 is LGHDT and CDR2 is YNNKEL (reference sequence). The DNA of the CDR3 is TGTGCCAGCTCCGCCGCGGGGACTAGCGAAGAGACCCAGTACTTC. Amino acids: CASSAAGTSEETQYF.

V and J are TRBV20-1 and TRBJ1-4, with a possible D match to TRBD1 (6 bases). The V and J ends lost 7 bases and 0 bases respectively, with 21 bases between them. CDR1 and CDR2 (germline): DFQATT, SNEGSKA (reference sequence). The CDR3 has 17 amino acids. CDR3 DNA: TGCAGTGTAAGCAGGGGCTGGACGTCGGCAACTAATGAAAAACTGTTTTTT. This encodes CSVSRGWTSATNEKLFF.

This clonotype appeared once. The chain uses TRBV18 and TRBJ2-7; D is possibly TRBD2 (6 bases). Trimming cost V 6 bases and J 0 bases, with 21 bases left between them. There are 17 residues in the CDR3. The V gene's germline CDR1 is KGHSH and CDR2 LQKENI. This CDR3 is CASSTTGSGRSSYEQYF. CDR3 coding DNA: TGTGCCAGCTCGACGACCGGTAGCGGCAGAAGCTCCTACGAGCAGTACTTC. The entire variable domain, with the rest obtained from reference TRBV18 and TRBJ2-7, is as follows: NAGVMQNPRHLVRRRGQEARLRCSPMKGHSHVYWYRQLPEEGLKFMVYLQKENIIDESGMPKERFSAEFPKEGPSILRIQQVVRGDSAAYFCASSTTGSGRSSYEQYFGPGTRLTVT.

The chain recombines TRBV6-2 or TRBV6-3 with TRBJ2-1; the D gene is possibly TRBD2 (5 bases). V was trimmed by 5 bases and J by 6 bases, leaving 17 bases between them. CDR1 is MNHEY, CDR2 SVGEGT, per germline. The CDR3 contains 15 residues. This chain's CDR3 is CASSLRAEVGNEQFF. DNA for the CDR3: TGTGCCAGCAGTCTGAGGGCGGAGGTAGGCAATGAGCAGTTCTTC.

This chain connects TRBV18 to TRBJ2-3; 7 nucleotides line up with TRBD2. CDR3 length: 15 residues. Unmatched junction bases numbered 5, after V lost 3 bases and J lost 2 bases. Germline CDR1 KGHSH, CDR2 LQKENI. CDR3 bases: TGTGCCAGCTCACCGGGACGGGAGGTCACAGATACGCAGTATTTT. Translated: CASSPGREVTDTQYF.

Only a few counts were recorded for this clonotype. The chain carries TRBV4-3 and TRBJ2-5; D gene ambiguous. CDR3 length: 13 residues. V was clipped by 0 bases and J by 4 bases, with 6 bases between them. Germline loops: CDR1 LGHNA, CDR2 YSLEER. CDR3 nucleotide sequence: TGCGCCAGCAGCCAAGATTTGCCAGAGACCCAGTACTTC. Translation: CASSQDLPETQYF.

This clonotype was seen only once. The chain has TRBV9 and TRBJ2-7; 8 positions agree with TRBD1. Germline CDR1 reads SGDLS; CDR2 reads YYNGEE. CDR3 length: 15 amino acids. V trimming: 1 base; J trimming: 3 bases; junction bases outside the gene matches: 6. In nucleotides, the CDR3 is TGTGCCAGCAGCGTACCGGGACAGGTGATCTACGAGCAGTACTTC. This gives the protein CASSVPGQVIYEQYF.

Note on this clonotype: A read error may explain this, as a much larger clone is one base away. The V gene is TRBV7-6, the J gene TRBJ2-1; D is perhaps TRBD1 or TRBD2 (5 bases each). Germline V CDR1 and CDR2: SGHVS, FNYEAQ. The length of the CDR3 is 14 residues. V gave up 5 bases and J gave up 4 bases, with 12 bases separating them. The CDR3: CASSVGTLYNEQFF. The DNA for the CDR3 is TGTGCCAGCAGCGTCGGGACGTTGTACAATGAGCAGTTCTTC.

This clonotype was observed a few times. This chain joins TRBV4-1 and TRBJ1-5; D unresolved. CDR1 MGHRA and CDR2 YSYEKL come from the germline V gene. V lost 0 bases and J lost 4, with 4 bases in between. This CDR3 region has 13 residues. This CDR3 is CASSQDWNQPQHF. DNA for the CDR3: TGCGCCAGCAGCCAAGACTGGAATCAGCCCCAGCATTTT.

This clonotype appeared once. The chain is built from TRBV7-2 and TRBJ2-7; D tentatively reads TRBD1 or TRBD2 (5 bases each). Germline lookup yields CDR1 SGHTA and CDR2 FQGNSA. The V and J ends lost 1 base and 5 bases respectively, with 15 bases between them. The CDR3 is made up of 15 amino acids. The CDR3 here is CASSLVTGTIHEQYF. In DNA form, the CDR3 reads TGTGCCAGCAGCTTAGTGACCGGGACCATCCACGAGCAGTACTTC.

Only a few counts were recorded for this clonotype. This chain uses TRBV12-3 or TRBV12-4 with TRBJ1-2, with TRBD1 as a possible D gene (6 bases). The CDR3 runs 13 residues. Deletions cut 6 bases from V and 8 bases from J, with 16 bases between. CDR3 sequence: CASSPTGSVGYTF. The CDR3 DNA follows: TGTGCCAGCAGCCCAACAGGGTCGGTCGGCTACACCTTC.

This clonotype was counted a few times. The V gene is TRBV15, the J gene TRBJ1-2; TRBD1 might be the D (6 bases). Germline V gene sequence: CDR1 LNHNV, CDR2 YYDKDF (reference sequence). The germline V and J ends were trimmed by 1 base and 9 bases, with 18 bases remaining between them. This CDR3 comprises 15 residues. The CDR3 reads CATSRAETGKGSYTF. DNA of the CDR3: TGTGCCACCAGCAGAGCGGAAACAGGGAAAGGGAGCTACACCTTC.

In its sample, this clonotype was seen a few times. This sequence joins TRBV9 and TRBJ2-7; perhaps D is TRBD1 or TRBD2 (5 bases each). Looked up from germline, CDR1 is SGDLS and CDR2 is YYNGEE. CDR3 size: 16 residues. V lost 4 bases and J lost 3, with 20 bases in between. CDR3 DNA: TGTGCCAGCAGCCCACGGACCGGGACCCTTGGCTACGAGCAGTACTTC. Its protein product is CASSPRTGTLGYEQYF.

The chain joins TRBV11-1 to TRBJ2-7, with D hard to call. V lost 1 base and J lost 6, with 10 bases in between. The CDR3 consists of 13 residues. The V gene's germline CDR1 is SGHAT and CDR2 FQDESV (reference sequence). The CDR3 nucleotides are TGTGCCAGCAGCTTAGGTCAACTGGGCGAGCAGTACTTC. Encoded protein: CASSLGQLGEQYF.

This chain links TRBV5-6 with TRBJ2-2; D unresolved. The CDR3 extends over 12 amino acids. V lost 6 bases and J 8 bases, leaving 11 bases between the germline ends. Germline CDR1 and CDR2: SGHDT and YYEEEE. CDR3 nucleotides: TGTGCCAGCACCTACCCCCGAGGGGAGCTGTTTTTT. Amino acid sequence: CASTYPRGELFF.

This clonotype came up many times. V usage is TRBV11-2 and J usage is TRBJ2-7; D is undetermined. This CDR3 has 14 residues. The germline gives CDR1 SGHAT, CDR2 FQNNGV. The germline V and J ends were trimmed by 1 base and 3 bases, with 10 bases remaining between them. The CDR3 nucleotides are TGTGCCAGCAGCTTAGGGACGCGCAACTACGAGCAGTACTTC. This codes for CASSLGTRNYEQYF.